The entry that follows covers one TCR beta chain sequence. Antigen specificity is unknown. The sample comes from a study of OX40 agonist ivuxolimab in advanced cancers. General study results and limits: CD8+ T cells (on average) carried more expanded clones than CD4+ T cells.

Patients who had autoimmune disease history or got systemic immunosuppression were left out. Data came from immunoSEQ multiplex PCR; TCRdb stores just in-frame clones and leaves some out. There are 80,000 to 90,000 clones in the sample; 84% occur only once, and about 1.7% lies in the top ten. The TCR comes from an adult with an advanced solid tumor such as melanoma, head and neck, liver or kidney cancer. The sequencing used CD4+ or CD8+ T cells sorted from blood, collected in a trial of the OX40 agonist ivuxolimab.

The CDR3 DNA follows: TGCGCCAGCAGTCAATCGGGGGACACTGAAGCTTTCTTT. Encoded protein: CASSQSGDTEAFF. V and J are TRBV23-1 and TRBJ1-1, with D perhaps TRBD1 (5 bases). TRBV23-1 is an ORF, and what it does is uncertain. The CDR3 is 13 amino acids. Trimming removed 0 bases at V and 3 bases at J, with 5 bases between.